The clone carrying this TCR beta chain was seen once. The sample originates from a study of cytomegalovirus exposure and HLA in healthy donors. Study-wide context: Earlier results showed approximately 110 million unique TCR beta sequences derived from approximately 170 million T cells.

The length of the CDR3 is 16 residues. The V and J ends lost 5 bases and 8 bases, in that order; junction bases with no gene match: 14. The germline V gene encodes CDR1 SEHNR and CDR2 FQNEAQ (reference sequence). The PCR was carried out with 60 Vbeta primers and 13 Jbeta primers. TCRdb's table, derived via immunoSEQ multiplex PCR, lists solely in-frame clones and lacks some. The top ten clones hold roughly 5.2% of a sample with about 120,000 clones, under 85% of them seen once. Source material: PBMCs. This chain uses TRBV7-9 with TRBJ2-1; 8 positions agree with TRBD2. This TCR derives from a man younger than 35 in good health and CMV-seropositive. The CDR3 reads CASSLRLSGSIDEQFF. The DNA for the CDR3 is TGTGCCAGCAGCCTGCGACTGAGCGGGAGTATCGATGAGCAGTTCTTC.